These 5 T cell receptor beta chains originate from one sample sequenced in a study of blood T cell repertoires in COVID-19. TCRdb keeps only in-frame clones here, not all; method: immunoSEQ multiplex PCR. The table records about 300,000 clones, more than 75% of them present only once. The sample consisted of PBMCs or T cells enriched from blood (not recorded which). The source is a man younger than 40 who had recovered from COVID-19.

The chain has TRBV5-6 and TRBJ2-7; 14 nucleotides align to TRBD2. V shed 0 bases, J shed 5 bases, and the junction held 7 bases outside the gene matches. There are 17 residues in the CDR3. Germline-derived CDR1 and CDR2 are SGHDT and YYEEEE. The CDR3 DNA sequence: TGTGCCAGCAGCTTGGGACTAGCGGGAGGGCTTATCCACGAGCAGTACTTC. Protein sequence: CASSLGLAGGLIHEQYF. The complete variable domain, with remaining parts taken from reference TRBV5-6 and TRBJ2-7, reads DAGVTQSPTHLIKTRGQQVTLRCSPKSGHDTVSWYQQALGQGPQFIFQYYEEEERQRGNFPDRFSGHQFPNYSSELNVNALLLGDSALYLCASSLGLAGGLIHEQYFGPGTRLTVT.

The chain uses TRBV5-1 and TRBJ2-7; TRBD1 matches 9 bases. Trimming took 4 bases from V and 5 from J; bases not matched to a gene: 13. The CDR3 consists of 16 residues. Germline lookup yields CDR1 SGHRS and CDR2 YFSETQ. This CDR3 is CASSQAGTGTFHEQYF. The CDR3 DNA follows: TGCGCCAGCAGCCAGGCCGGGACAGGGACTTTCCACGAGCAGTACTTC.

This chain uses TRBV7-8 with TRBJ2-5; 7 bases line up with TRBD2. The CDR3 loop spans 13 amino acids. The V segment lost 3 bases and the J segment 3 bases; nucleotides outside the gene matches: 1. Germline assignment: CDR1 SGHVS and CDR2 FQNEAQ. CDR3 in DNA: TGTGCCAGCAGCTTTCTAGCGGAAGAGACCCAGTACTTC. This gives the protein CASSFLAEETQYF.

This chain connects TRBV5-8 to TRBJ1-1; possible D gene TRBD1, 5 bases. The CDR3 runs to 13 residues. Germline-derived CDR1 and CDR2 are SGHTS and YDEGEE. V lost 2 bases to trimming and J lost 3 bases, with 8 bases between them. The CDR3 is CASSFSRDTEAFF. DNA for the CDR3: TGTGCCAGCAGCTTTTCCAGGGACACTGAAGCTTTCTTT.

The chain has TRBV2 and TRBJ1-6, with D tentatively TRBD1 (6 bases). The V gene lost 9 bases and the J gene lost 4 bases, with 10 bases spanning the gap. CDR1 SNHLY and CDR2 FYNNEI come from the germline V gene. CDR3 length: 13 residues. The CDR3 DNA is TGTGCCAGTCGGGACACTTATAATTCACCCCTCCACTTT. It specifies CASRDTYNSPLHF. The full variable domain, in which reference TRBV2 and TRBJ1-6 provide the parts outside the CDR3, is EPEVTQTPSHQVTQMGQEVILRCVPISNHLYFYWYRQILGQKVEFLVSFYNNEISEKSEIFDDQFSVERPDGSNFTLKIRSTKLEDSAMYFCASRDTYNSPLHFGNGTRLTVT.